A selection of T cell receptor beta chains follows, all from one sample in a study of blood T cell repertoires in COVID-19. Sequenced by immunoSEQ multiplex PCR; TCRdb stores in-frame clones only, minus some. Among some 150,000 clones listed, 84% were seen once. The sample consisted of peripheral blood. These receptors originate from a human donor in a cohort sampled during active COVID-19. CDR3s include the opening cysteine and the closing phenylalanine or tryptophan. D genes are given only for firm matches. Clone sizes are given selectively: once, few, many, or a class where the clone is expanded.

V gene	J gene	D gene	clone size	CDR3 protein	CDR3 DNA
TRBV28	TRBJ1-3	.	.	CASSSREGGNTIYF	TGTGCCAGCAGTTCCAGGGAGGGGGGAAACACCATATATTTT
TRBV30	TRBJ1-2	.	.	CAWSPANYGYTF	TGTGCCTGGAGTCCAGCTAACTATGGCTACACCTTC
TRBV5-4	TRBJ1-2	TRBD1	once	CASSSRQGTGYGYTF	TGTGCCAGCAGCAGTCGACAGGGAACCGGCTATGGCTACACCTTC
TRBV28	TRBJ1-5	TRBD1	.	CASSSPDRVRYSNQPQHF	TGTGCCAGCAGTTCCCCCGACAGGGTGCGTTATAGCAATCAGCCCCAGCATTTT
TRBV6-5	TRBJ2-1	.	.	CASITTARSYNEQFF	TGTGCCAGCATTACGACAGCCCGCTCCTACAATGAGCAGTTCTTC
TRBV28	TRBJ1-5	.	.	CASSFTGTNQPQHF	TGTGCCAGCAGCTTTACCGGGACTAATCAGCCCCAGCATTTT
TRBV3-1/TRBV3-2	TRBJ1-5	TRBD1	few	CASSRTGAGQPQHF	TGTGCCAGCAGCCGAACAGGGGCGGGGCAGCCCCAGCATTTT
TRBV2	TRBJ2-1	.	.	CASSLDREGYNEQFF	TGTGCCAGCAGTCTGGACAGGGAGGGCTACAATGAGCAGTTCTTC
TRBV4-1	TRBJ2-3	TRBD2	.	CASSQEGLAGGPRLTDTQYF	TGCGCCAGCAGCCAAGAGGGCCTAGCGGGGGGGCCGAGGCTAACAGATACGCAGTATTTT
TRBV28	TRBJ2-7	.	.	CASSPQGYEQYF	TGTGCCAGCAGTCCGCAGGGGTACGAGCAGTACTTC
TRBV29-1	TRBJ2-5	.	.	CSVVLARQETQYF	TGCAGCGTTGTCCTAGCGCGTCAAGAGACCCAGTACTTC
TRBV5-1	TRBJ1-5	TRBD1	.	CASSSTGNSNQPQHF	TGCGCCAGCAGCTCGACAGGGAATAGCAATCAGCCCCAGCATTTT
TRBV3-1/TRBV3-2	TRBJ2-3	.	.	CASSQDRTLTSTDTQYF	TGTGCCAGCAGCCAAGATAGGACACTCACCAGCACAGATACGCAGTATTTT
TRBV19	TRBJ2-2	TRBD1	few	CASRMTGGATGELFF	TGTGCCAGTAGGATGACAGGGGGCGCAACCGGGGAGCTGTTTTTT
TRBV2	TRBJ2-1	TRBD1	.	CASSRVPTGGGNEQFF	TGTGCCAGCAGCCGCGTCCCGACAGGGGGGGGCAATGAGCAGTTCTTC
TRBV9	TRBJ2-5	.	.	CASSVGDFRETQYF	TGTGCCAGCAGCGTAGGTGACTTCCGAGAGACCCAGTACTTC
TRBV30	TRBJ2-7	.	.	CAWGGTSNPQYF	TGTGCCTGGGGGGGGACATCGAACCCGCAGTACTTC
TRBV9	TRBJ1-6	TRBD1	.	CASSTQGASNSPLHF	TGTGCCAGCAGCACCCAGGGGGCGAGCAATTCACCCCTCCACTTT
TRBV19	TRBJ1-1	TRBD1	.	CASSFSDRTTEAFF	TGTGCCAGTAGTTTCTCGGACAGGACCACTGAAGCTTTCTTT
TRBV9	TRBJ2-3	.	.	CASSVARPEDTQYF	TGTGCCAGCAGCGTAGCTAGGCCTGAGGATACGCAGTATTTT
TRBV3-1/TRBV3-2	TRBJ2-3	.	.	CASSQETRASTDTQYF	TGTGCCAGCAGCCAAGAGACTAGGGCCTCCACAGATACGCAGTATTTT
TRBV24-1	TRBJ2-5	TRBD2	.	CATSDWTGTSGGWETQYF	TGTGCCACCAGTGATTGGACCGGGACTAGCGGGGGTTGGGAGACCCAGTACTTC
TRBV7-3	TRBJ1-1	TRBD1	.	CASSLTIKRDRAMNTEAFF	TGTGCCAGCAGCTTAACGATAAAGCGGGACAGGGCCATGAACACTGAAGCTTTCTTT
TRBV30	TRBJ1-6	.	.	CAWSEAGNSPLHF	TGTGCCTGGAGTGAGGCAGGAAATTCACCCCTCCACTTT
TRBV29-1	TRBJ2-3	TRBD2	.	CSVEGTSGSPDTQYF	TGCAGCGTTGAAGGTACTAGCGGGAGCCCAGATACGCAGTATTTT
TRBV28	TRBJ1-5	.	.	CASSPNAVDYSNQPQHF	TGTGCCAGCAGCCCAAACGCAGTGGACTATAGCAATCAGCCCCAGCATTTT
TRBV18	TRBJ1-2	.	.	CASSPPGGANYGYTF	TGTGCCAGCTCACCCCCCGGCGGAGCTAACTATGGCTACACCTTC
TRBV12-3/TRBV12-4	TRBJ1-1	.	.	CASSFKLNTEAFF	TGTGCCAGCAGTTTCAAGCTGAACACTGAAGCTTTCTTT
TRBV28	TRBJ1-2	.	.	CASSFQVRGGYLYGYTF	TGTGCCAGCAGTTTTCAAGTTAGGGGCGGCTACCTTTATGGCTACACCTTC
TRBV12-2	TRBJ1-3	.	.	CASRLARLNTIYF	TGTGCAAGTCGCTTAGCTAGACTAAACACCATATATTTT
TRBV6-2/TRBV6-3	TRBJ1-5	.	.	CASSGDSVSNQPQHF	TGTGCCAGCAGTGGCGACAGCGTTAGCAATCAGCCCCAGCATTTT
TRBV3-1/TRBV3-2	TRBJ2-1	TRBD2	.	CASSQVLAEHYNEQFF	TGTGCCAGCAGCCAAGTACTAGCGGAACACTACAATGAGCAGTTCTTC
TRBV19	TRBJ1-1	.	.	CASSIDGSSGTEAFF	TGTGCCAGTAGTATAGATGGTTCGAGCGGGACTGAAGCTTTCTTT
TRBV28	TRBJ1-4	.	.	CASSFLHPGSNRKLFF	TGTGCCAGCAGTTTTCTCCATCCGGGATCTAATAGAAAACTGTTTTTT
TRBV4-1	TRBJ2-7	TRBD1	.	CASSQGDRSSYEQYF	TGCGCCAGCAGCCAAGGGGACAGGAGCTCCTACGAGCAGTACTTC
TRBV19	TRBJ2-2	TRBD1	.	CASTRDRENTGELFF	TGTGCCAGTACCCGGGACAGGGAGAACACCGGGGAGCTGTTTTTT
TRBV29-1	TRBJ2-3	.	.	CSVVRTGITDTQYF	TGCAGCGTTGTCCGAACAGGGATCACAGATACGCAGTATTTT
TRBV5-8	TRBJ2-1	TRBD1	.	CASSRHQGSTGGNEQFF	TGTGCCAGCAGCCGACACCAGGGGTCGACAGGGGGCAATGAGCAGTTCTTC
TRBV28	TRBJ2-5	TRBD2	.	CASSLKLAGGLETQYF	TGTGCCAGCAGTTTAAAGTTGGCGGGGGGGTTAGAGACCCAGTACTTC
TRBV18	TRBJ2-7	.	.	CASSPSGTYEQYF	TGTGCCAGCTCACCATCGGGTACCTACGAGCAGTACTTC
TRBV6-6	TRBJ2-5	.	.	CASSYIYLEETQYF	TGTGCCAGCAGTTACATTTACTTGGAAGAGACCCAGTACTTC
TRBV4-1	TRBJ2-1	.	.	CASSQVVAVSSYNEQFF	TGCGCCAGCAGCCAAGTCGTAGCAGTCAGCTCCTACAATGAGCAGTTCTTC
TRBV19	TRBJ1-1	TRBD1	.	CASSTDRDTEAFF	TGTGCCAGTAGTACTGACAGGGATACTGAAGCTTTCTTT
TRBV5-1	TRBJ2-3	.	.	CASATAQGMGTDTQYF	TGCGCCAGCGCTACCGCCCAGGGGATGGGGACAGATACGCAGTATTTT
TRBV4-1	TRBJ1-5	.	.	CASSQDSPAGVSILSTNQPQHF	TGCGCCAGCAGCCAAGATTCGCCGGCAGGGGTATCAATACTCTCAACAAATCAGCCCCAGCATTTT
TRBV5-1	TRBJ1-1	TRBD1	once	CASSSNGQGETEAFF	TGCGCCAGCAGCTCGAACGGACAGGGGGAAACTGAAGCTTTCTTT